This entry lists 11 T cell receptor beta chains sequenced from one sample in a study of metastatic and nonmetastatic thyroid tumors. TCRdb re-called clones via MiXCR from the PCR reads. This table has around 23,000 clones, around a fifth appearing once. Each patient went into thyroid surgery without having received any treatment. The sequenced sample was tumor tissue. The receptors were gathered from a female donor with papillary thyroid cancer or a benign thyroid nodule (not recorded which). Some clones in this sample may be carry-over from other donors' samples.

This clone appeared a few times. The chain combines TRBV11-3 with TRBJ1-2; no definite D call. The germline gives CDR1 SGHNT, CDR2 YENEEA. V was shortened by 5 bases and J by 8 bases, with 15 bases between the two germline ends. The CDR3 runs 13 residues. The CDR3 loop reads CASSDRIGLGYTF. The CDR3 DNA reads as TGTGCCAGCAGCGACCGCATAGGGTTGGGCTACACCTTC.

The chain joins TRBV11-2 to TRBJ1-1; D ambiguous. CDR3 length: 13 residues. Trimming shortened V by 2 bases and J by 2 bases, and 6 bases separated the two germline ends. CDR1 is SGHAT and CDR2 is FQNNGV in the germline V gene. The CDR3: CASSLIVNTEAFF. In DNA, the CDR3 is TGTGCCAGCAGCTTAATTGTAAACACTGAAGCTTTCTTT.

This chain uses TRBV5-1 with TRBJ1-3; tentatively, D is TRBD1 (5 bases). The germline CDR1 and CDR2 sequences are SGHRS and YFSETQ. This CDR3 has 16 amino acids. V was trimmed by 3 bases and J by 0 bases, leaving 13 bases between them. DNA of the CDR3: TGCGCCAGCAGCTCGGGGCAACAGAGCTCTGGAAACACCATATATTTT. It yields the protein CASSSGQQSSGNTIYF.

The DNA of the CDR3 is TGCAGTGCTAGAGTTAGACCAGGGACCAATGAGCAGTTCTTC. Translating gives CSARVRPGTNEQFF. This chain connects TRBV20-1 to TRBJ2-1, with D perhaps being TRBD1 or TRBD2 (5 bases each). The CDR3 runs 14 residues. The V gene lost 1 base and the J gene lost 6 bases, with 13 bases spanning the gap. Germline V lookup: CDR1 DFQATT, CDR2 SNEGSKA (reference sequence).

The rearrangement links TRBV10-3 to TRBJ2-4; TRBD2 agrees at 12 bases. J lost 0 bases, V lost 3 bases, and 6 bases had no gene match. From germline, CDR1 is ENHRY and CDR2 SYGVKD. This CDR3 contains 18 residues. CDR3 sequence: CAISERLAGGVAKNIQYF. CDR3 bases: TGTGCCATCAGTGAACGGCTAGCGGGAGGGGTAGCCAAAAACATTCAGTACTTC.

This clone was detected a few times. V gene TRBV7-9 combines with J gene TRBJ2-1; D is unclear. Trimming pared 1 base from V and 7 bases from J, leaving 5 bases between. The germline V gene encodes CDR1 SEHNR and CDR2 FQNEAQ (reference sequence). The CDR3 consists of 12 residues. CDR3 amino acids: CASSLVGNEQFF. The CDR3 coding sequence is TGTGCCAGCAGCTTAGTAGGGAATGAGCAGTTCTTC.

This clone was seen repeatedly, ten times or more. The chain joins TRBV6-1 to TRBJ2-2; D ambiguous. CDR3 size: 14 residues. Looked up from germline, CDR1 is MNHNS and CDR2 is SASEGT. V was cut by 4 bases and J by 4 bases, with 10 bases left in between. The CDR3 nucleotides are TGTGCCAGCAGTGCCGGGTCCGTCACCGGGGAGCTGTTTTTT. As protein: CASSAGSVTGELFF.

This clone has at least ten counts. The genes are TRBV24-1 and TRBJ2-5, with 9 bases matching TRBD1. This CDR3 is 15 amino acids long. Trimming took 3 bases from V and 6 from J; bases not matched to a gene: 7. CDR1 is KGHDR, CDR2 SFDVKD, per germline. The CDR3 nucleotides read TGTGCCACCAGTGATGCCACAGGGGGCGGCAAGACCCAGTACTTC. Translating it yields CATSDATGGGKTQYF.

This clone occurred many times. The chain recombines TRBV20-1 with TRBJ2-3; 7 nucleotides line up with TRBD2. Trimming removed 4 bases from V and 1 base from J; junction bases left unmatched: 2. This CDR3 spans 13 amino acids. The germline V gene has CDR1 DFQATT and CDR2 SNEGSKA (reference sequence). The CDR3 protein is CSATLAGTDTQYF. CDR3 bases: TGCAGTGCTACTCTAGCGGGCACAGATACGCAGTATTTT.

The CDR3 DNA reads TGTGCCAGCAGTTATACGTCTGGGATAGGGACTAGCGGGAGTGAGCAGTTCTTC. Its translation: CASSYTSGIGTSGSEQFF. The chain employs TRBV12-3 or TRBV12-4 and TRBJ2-1, with 14 nucleotides matching TRBD2. CDR3 length equals 18 residues. V lost 4 bases and J lost 9; bases outside the gene matches: 14.

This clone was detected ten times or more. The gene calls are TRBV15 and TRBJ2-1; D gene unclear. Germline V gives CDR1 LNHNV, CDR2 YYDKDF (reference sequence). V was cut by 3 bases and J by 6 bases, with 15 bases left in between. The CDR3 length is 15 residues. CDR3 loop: CATSSLDRAGNEQFF. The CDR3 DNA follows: TGTGCCACCAGCAGTCTGGATAGGGCCGGCAATGAGCAGTTCTTC.